This T cell receptor beta chain was obtained from a study of T cells expressing NK-cell markers. Study-level information: Seropositivity for HCMV was found in seven of the eight sequenced donors, with one seronegative. Study observations and caveats: About 1.0-7.0% of CD8+ T cells in over 5 donors belonged to dominant NKG2C+ clonotypes.

Libraries used 5'RACE template switching adding universal primer site and UMIs. TCRdb reanalyzed the 5' RACE reads, giving one entry per CDR3 protein sequence and no DNA. This sample's clone table lists under 600,000 distinct CDR3 sequences. Per germline, CDR1 DFQATT and CDR2 SNEGSKA (reference sequence). This CDR3 has 14 amino acids. Comments on this clonotype: Its specificity is not known.

The chain uses TRBV20-1 and TRBJ2-7. This clonotype was sampled from a woman in her 50s in good health. The sample comprised blood T cells: a sorted CD56 or NKG2C T cell subset, CD4+ or CD8+ T cells, or bulk PBMC T cells (not recorded which). The CDR3 region is CSARSESRSYEQYF.